The 32 T cell receptor beta chains below come from one sample, sequenced in a study of neurological immune-mediated disorders. Each CDR3 protein gets one entry after TCRdb re-called the 5' RACE reads with MiXCR. The sample consists of more than 70,000 distinct CDR3 sequences, about a sixth of them appearing once. The material sequenced was PBMCs. The receptors shown here come from a woman in her forties in good health.

Many counts were recorded for this clonotype. This rearrangement joins TRBV27 to TRBJ2-3; TRBD1 aligns across 10 bases. Germline loops: CDR1 MNHEY, CDR2 SMNVEV (reference sequence). The CDR3 extends over 16 amino acids. The V gene end was trimmed by 3 bases and the J gene end by 4 bases; junction bases not matched to a gene: 7. DNA for the CDR3: TGTGCCAGCAGTTTTGGAGACAGGGGGCCCGCAGATACGCAGTATTTT. Translation: CASSFGDRGPADTQYF.

This clonotype was picked up many times. In nucleotides, the CDR3 is TGTGCCAGCAGCCAGGGGGAGGGGGAGGACACTGAAGCTTTCTTT. Its translation: CASSQGEGEDTEAFF. This chain uses TRBV4-2 with TRBJ1-1, with D possibly TRBD1 on 6 matching bases. From germline, CDR1 is LGHNA and CDR2 YNFKEQ. The CDR3 consists of 15 residues. Trimming removed 3 bases at V and 3 bases at J, with 14 bases between.

This clonotype was observed at least ten times. This rearrangement joins TRBV20-1 to TRBJ2-3; 10 bases match TRBD2. Looked up from germline, CDR1 is DFQATT and CDR2 is SNEGSKA (reference sequence). V lost 3 bases to trimming and J lost 8 bases; unmatched junction nucleotides: 8. The CDR3 covers 14 residues. Here the CDR3 reads CSASPSGGLGTQYF. CDR3 coding DNA: TGCAGTGCTAGCCCTAGCGGGGGCCTAGGTACGCAGTATTTT.

This clonotype was observed at least ten times. The rearrangement joins TRBV12-3 or TRBV12-4 to TRBJ1-6, with a weak D call TRBD1 (5 bases). V was trimmed by 5 bases and J by 5 bases, leaving 7 bases between them. The CDR3 loop spans 13 amino acids. The DNA for the CDR3 is TGTGCCAGCAGTCGGGGGGATAATTCACCCCTCCACTTT. This gives the protein CASSRGDNSPLHF.

A remark on this clonotype: A much larger clone sits a single nucleotide away, making a read error possible. The genes are TRBV5-1 and TRBJ1-2; 10 nucleotides match TRBD1. J was trimmed by 3 bases and V by 1 base; bases with no gene match: 3. CDR1 is SGHRS, CDR2 YFSETQ, per germline. This CDR3 has 15 residues. For the CDR3, the DNA is TGCGCCAGCAGCTTGACGACAGGGGGCGACTATGGCTACACCTTC. Translated: CASSLTTGGDYGYTF.

On this clonotype: A much larger clone sits a single nucleotide away, making a read error possible. J is TRBJ2-3 and V is TRBV10-3; no definite D call. Germline V gene sequence: CDR1 ENHRY, CDR2 SYGVKD. CDR3 length: 15 amino acids. CDR3 region: CAISESYISTYTQYF. The CDR3 DNA follows: TGTGCCATCAGTGAGTCTTACATCAGCACATATACGCAGTATTTT.

The V gene is TRBV4-3, the J gene TRBJ1-2, with 11 nucleotides matching TRBD1. From germline, CDR1 is LGHNA and CDR2 YSLEER. Losses at the gene ends were 2 bases for V and 8 bases for J; bases not matched to a gene: 10. The CDR3 contains 16 residues. The CDR3 region has the DNA TGCGCCAGCAGCCAAAGGACAGGGGGCGAAGGGGGAGGCTACACCTTC. Amino acid sequence: CASSQRTGGEGGGYTF.

This clonotype was recorded at least ten times. The rearrangement uses TRBV6-6 and TRBJ2-3; D is uncertain. This CDR3 spans 11 amino acids. V dropped 4 bases and J dropped 5 bases, with 4 bases sitting between them. The germline CDR1 and CDR2 sequences are MNHNY and SVGAGI (reference sequence). The CDR3 spells CASSLLDTQYF. The CDR3 coding sequence is TGTGCCAGCAGTTTATTAGATACGCAGTATTTT.

This clonotype was detected ten times or more. J is TRBJ2-3 and V is TRBV15; a weak D match, TRBD2 (6 bases). CDR1 is LNHNV and CDR2 is YYDKDF in the germline V gene (reference sequence). CDR3 length: 15 residues. V was shortened by 0 bases and J by 6 bases, with 13 bases between the two germline ends. The CDR3 loop reads CATSRDRAREDTQYF. CDR3 bases: TGTGCCACCAGCAGAGATCGGGCCCGGGAGGATACGCAGTATTTT.

This clonotype has ten or more counts. The V and J genes are TRBV7-8 and TRBJ2-7; 8 nucleotides match TRBD1. The V gene's germline CDR1 is SGHVS and CDR2 FQNEAQ. CDR3 length: 15 amino acids. Unmatched junction bases numbered 7, after V lost 2 bases and J lost 4 bases. The CDR3 region has the DNA TGTGCCAGCAGCTTAACCAGACAGGGGCAATACGAGCAGTACGTC. It yields the protein CASSLTRQGQYEQYV.

This clonotype was counted ten times or more. The gene calls are TRBV28 and TRBJ2-3, with a weak D call TRBD1 (6 bases). The germline CDR1 and CDR2 sequences are MDHEN and SYDVKM. With 3 bases removed from V and 9 bases from J, the gap between germline ends came to 16 bases. The CDR3 has 14 amino acids. This CDR3 reads CASSFGTSRDTQYF. As DNA, the CDR3 is TGTGCCAGCAGTTTCGGGACATCAAGGGACACGCAGTATTTT.

This clonotype was found many times. V is TRBV20-1 and J is TRBJ2-5, with a weak D call TRBD1 (6 bases). CDR3 length: 15 residues. Germline CDR1 reads DFQATT; CDR2 reads SNEGSKA (reference sequence). Trimming took 3 bases from V and 4 from J, leaving 18 bases between them. The CDR3 bases are TGCAGTGCTAGTTACCGGGGTGGGGGCGGAGAGACCCAGTACTTC. Its protein is CSASYRGGGGETQYF.

This clonotype was picked up many times. V and J are TRBV27 and TRBJ2-2, with 10 positions matching TRBD2. Germline V gene data show CDR1 as MNHEY and CDR2 as SMNVEV (reference sequence). Trimming removed 2 bases from V and 5 bases from J; junction bases left unmatched: 11. The CDR3 covers 18 residues. CDR3 bases: TGTGCCAGCAGTTTAGTTGGTCTAGCGGGGGTGCCAACCGGGGAGCTGTTTTTT. Translation gives CASSLVGLAGVPTGELFF.

This clonotype was detected ten times or more. The chain employs TRBV10-3 and TRBJ1-1; a weak D match, TRBD1 (5 bases). V was shortened by 0 bases and J by 7 bases, with 9 bases between the two germline ends. CDR3 size: 13 residues. The germline gives CDR1 ENHRY, CDR2 SYGVKD. Here the CDR3 reads CAISESDGGEAFF. In nucleotides, the CDR3 is TGTGCCATCAGTGAGTCGGACGGGGGTGAAGCTTTCTTT.

This clonotype was recorded at least ten times. This chain links TRBV20-1 with TRBJ2-2; TRBD2 matches at 9 bases. V was clipped by 1 base and J by 3 bases; unmatched bases: 9. Germline values: CDR1 DFQATT, CDR2 SNEGSKA (reference sequence). CDR3 length: 17 amino acids. CDR3 bases: TGCAGTGCTAGAGTAGCGCGGGGGGGCCGGGACACCGGGGAGCTGTTTTTT. Encoded protein: CSARVARGGRDTGELFF.

This clonotype was counted many times. The chain joins TRBV6-5 to TRBJ2-1; a possible D gene is TRBD1 (6 bases). Germline assignment: CDR1 MNHEY and CDR2 SVGAGI. This CDR3 has 12 amino acids. Trimming cost V 5 bases and J 9 bases, with 11 bases left between them. As DNA, the CDR3 is TGTGCCAGCAGTGAACAGGGTTTTGAGCAGTTCTTC. It codes for CASSEQGFEQFF.

The genes are TRBV7-8 and TRBJ2-6; D remains ambiguous. CDR3 length equals 15 residues. The germline V gene has CDR1 SGHVS and CDR2 FQNEAQ. Trimming took off 5 bases at V and 0 bases at J, with 8 bases between the two ends. The CDR3 DNA reads as TGTGCCAGCAGCGCCCTAGACTCTGGGGCCAACGTCCTGACTTTC. This encodes CASSALDSGANVLTF. The full variable domain, rest sourced from reference TRBV7-8 and TRBJ2-6, is GAGVSQSPRYKVAKRGQDVALRCDPISGHVSLFWYQQALGQGPEFLTYFQNEAQLDKSGLPSDRFFAERPEGSVSTLKIQRTQQEDSAVYLCASSALDSGANVLTFGAGSRLTVL.

This clonotype was seen ten or more times. This rearrangement joins TRBV14 to TRBJ2-2; the match to TRBD1 covers 10 bases. V gave up 4 bases and J gave up 6 bases; unmatched junction bases: 11. This CDR3 contains 17 residues. From germline, CDR1 is SGHDN and CDR2 FVKESK. The CDR3: CASSPLPGTGVPGELFF. Written as DNA, the CDR3 is TGTGCCAGCAGCCCCCTACCCGGGACAGGGGTCCCCGGGGAGCTGTTTTTT.

In the case of this clonotype: This may come from a read error, since a much larger clone is one base off. The chain has TRBV7-2 and TRBJ2-1; D is unclear. Germline V gene sequence: CDR1 SGHTA, CDR2 FQGNSA. This CDR3 spans 12 amino acids. The CDR3 region has the DNA TGTGCCTGCAGCCCTGGATACAATGAGCAGTTCTTC. This codes for CACSPGYNEQFF.

This clonotype was detected many times. J is TRBJ2-1 and V is TRBV5-1; D gene uncertain. Trimming took off 1 base at V and 0 bases at J, with 5 bases between the two ends. CDR1 is SGHRS, CDR2 YFSETQ, per germline. This CDR3 is built from 14 residues. The CDR3 nucleotides are TGCGCCAGCAGCTTGCTCAGCTCCTACAATGAGCAGTTCTTC. Encoded protein: CASSLLSSYNEQFF. The full variable domain, its missing parts supplied by reference TRBV5-1 and TRBJ2-1, is KAGVTQTPRYLIKTRGQQVTLSCSPISGHRSVSWYQQTPGQGLQFLFEYFSETQRNKGNFPGRFSGRQFSNSRSEMNVSTLELGDSALYLCASSLLSSYNEQFFGPGTRLTVL.

This clonotype was seen many times. The chain recombines TRBV20-1 with TRBJ2-1, with TRBD2 matching over 8 bases. The J segment lost 4 bases and the V segment lost 4 bases, leaving 9 bases of the junction unmatched. This CDR3 is built from 15 residues. Germline loops: CDR1 DFQATT, CDR2 SNEGSKA (reference sequence). CDR3 nucleotides: TGCAGTGCTAAAAAGCCGGGACTAGAGTACAATGAGCAGTTCTTC. This codes for CSAKKPGLEYNEQFF.

The CDR3 DNA sequence: TGTGCCAGCAGTGGGGACAGGGGTAATTCACCCCTCCACTTT. It is translated as CASSGDRGNSPLHF. The chain carries TRBV12-3 or TRBV12-4 and TRBJ1-6; 10 bases are a match to TRBD1. Trimming at V came to 5 bases and at J to 6 bases, leaving 1 base not matched to a gene. The CDR3 sequence is 14 residues long.

This clonotype was found many times. V and J are TRBV5-6 and TRBJ2-5; D possibly corresponds to TRBD2 (5 bases). This CDR3 region has 13 residues. CDR1 and CDR2 from the germline V gene are SGHDT and YYEEEE. Trimming cost V 1 base and J 5 bases, with 9 bases left between them. This chain's CDR3 is CASSLTQRETQYF. CDR3 DNA: TGTGCCAGCAGCTTGACCCAGCGGGAGACCCAGTACTTC.

This clonotype was seen ten or more times. The chain uses TRBV20-1 and TRBJ2-1; perhaps TRBD1 as D (5 bases). The ends were cut back, 2 bases at V and 4 bases at J, with 12 bases in the middle. The germline CDR1 and CDR2 sequences are DFQATT and SNEGSKA (reference sequence). This CDR3 is 14 amino acids long. The CDR3 DNA is TGCAGTGCTAGACTCAGGGTGGGTTACAATGAGCAGTTCTTC. Its protein is CSARLRVGYNEQFF.

This clonotype was recorded at least ten times. The rearrangement joins TRBV5-1 to TRBJ2-3; TRBD2 matches at 7 bases. The CDR3 covers 16 residues. Germline assignment: CDR1 SGHRS and CDR2 YFSETQ. V shed 5 bases, J shed 0 bases, and the junction held 9 bases outside the gene matches. The CDR3 DNA reads as TGCGCCAGCAGGTCTTTTAGCGGGCCTAGCACAGATACGCAGTATTTT. This sequence encodes CASRSFSGPSTDTQYF. Full variable domain (outside the CDR3, taken from reference TRBV5-1 and TRBJ2-3): KAGVTQTPRYLIKTRGQQVTLSCSPISGHRSVSWYQQTPGQGLQFLFEYFSETQRNKGNFPGRFSGRQFSNSRSEMNVSTLELGDSALYLCASRSFSGPSTDTQYFGPGTRLTVL.

This sequence joins TRBV4-2 and TRBJ1-4; D uncertain. The CDR3 is made up of 14 amino acids. Germline CDR1 and CDR2: LGHNA and YNFKEQ. The V end was cut by 0 bases, the J end by 8 bases, with 10 bases between. CDR3 sequence (DNA): TGTGCCAGCAGCCAAGAGCTTGGGAAGGAAAAACTGTTTTTT. This codes for CASSQELGKEKLFF.

This clonotype was observed at least ten times. This chain uses TRBV4-1 with TRBJ2-5; D may be TRBD2 (6 bases). The CDR3 runs to 14 residues. Trimming removed 5 bases at V and 2 bases at J, with 12 bases between. Germline lookup yields CDR1 MGHRA and CDR2 YSYEKL. The CDR3 spells CASSWGVSQETQYF. Here the CDR3 DNA reads TGCGCCAGCAGCTGGGGGGTATCACAAGAGACCCAGTACTTC.

Many counts were recorded for this clonotype. The chain has TRBV20-1 and TRBJ2-5; no definite D call. The CDR3 is made up of 13 amino acids. Germline V gene data show CDR1 as DFQATT and CDR2 as SNEGSKA (reference sequence). V lost 1 base and J lost 7, with 13 bases in between. CDR3 DNA sequence: TGCAGTGCTAGAGCGGAACCAGTGGGGACCCAGTACTTC. Translating it yields CSARAEPVGTQYF.

This clonotype was detected ten times or more. The genes are TRBV5-1 and TRBJ1-2; the D is unclear. CDR1 and CDR2 (germline): SGHRS, YFSETQ. This CDR3 contains 13 residues. The V gene lost 0 bases and the J gene lost 5 bases, with 8 bases spanning the gap. The CDR3 reads CASSLAREYGYTF. For the CDR3, the DNA is TGCGCCAGCAGCTTGGCCCGGGAGTATGGCTACACCTTC.

The table lists this clonotype with many counts. This chain connects TRBV6-4 to TRBJ2-1; D gene unclear. Germline assignment: CDR1 MRHNA and CDR2 SNTAGT. Deletions cut 3 bases from V and 5 bases from J, with 8 bases between. This CDR3 is 13 amino acids long. Here the CDR3 reads CASSEMSNNEQFF. For the CDR3, the DNA is TGTGCCAGCAGTGAGATGTCTAACAATGAGCAGTTCTTC.

This clonotype has a count of ten or more. This chain joins TRBV4-1 and TRBJ2-5; maybe TRBD2 (7 bases). Trimming took off 4 bases at V and 5 bases at J, with 11 bases between the two ends. The length of the CDR3 is 13 residues. Germline V lookup: CDR1 MGHRA, CDR2 YSYEKL. CDR3 bases: TGCGCCAGCAGCCTGGGGGGGCTCGAGACCCAGTACTTC. It yields the protein CASSLGGLETQYF.

The chain has TRBV19 and TRBJ1-5; the D gene is possibly TRBD1 (5 bases). V shed 11 bases and J shed 3 bases, with 11 bases lying between them. Germline assignment: CDR1 LNHDA and CDR2 SQIVND (reference sequence). CDR3 length: 12 residues. CDR3 DNA sequence: TGTGCCTCAGCGGGGCCCAATCAGCCCCAGCATTTT. Amino acid sequence: CASAGPNQPQHF.